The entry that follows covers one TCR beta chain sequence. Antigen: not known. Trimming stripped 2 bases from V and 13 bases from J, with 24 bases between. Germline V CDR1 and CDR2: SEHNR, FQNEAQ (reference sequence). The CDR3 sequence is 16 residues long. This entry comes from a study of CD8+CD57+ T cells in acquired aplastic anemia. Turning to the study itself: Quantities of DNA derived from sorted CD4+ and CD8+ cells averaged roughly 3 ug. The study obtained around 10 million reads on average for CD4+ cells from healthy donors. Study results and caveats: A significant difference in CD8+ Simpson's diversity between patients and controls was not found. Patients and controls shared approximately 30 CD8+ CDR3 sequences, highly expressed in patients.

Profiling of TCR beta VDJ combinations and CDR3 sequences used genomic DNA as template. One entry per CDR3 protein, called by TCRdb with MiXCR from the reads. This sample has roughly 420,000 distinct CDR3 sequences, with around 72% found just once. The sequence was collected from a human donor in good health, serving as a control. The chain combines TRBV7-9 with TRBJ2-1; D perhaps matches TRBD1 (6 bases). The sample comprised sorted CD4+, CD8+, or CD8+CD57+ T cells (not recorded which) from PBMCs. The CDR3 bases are TGTGCCAGCAGCTTATGGGACACTCACTACGAGCAGTACCAGTTCTTC. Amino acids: CASSLWDTHYEQYQFF.